The rows below give T cell receptor beta chains drawn from one sample of a study of T-cell memory formation after mild COVID-19. TCRdb redid the calling of the 5' RACE reads with MiXCR, one entry per CDR3 protein. The sample records hundreds of thousands of distinct CDR3 sequences, about 20% being singletons. The specimen sequenced was PBMCs or a T cell subset sorted from them (not recorded which). These receptors were collected from an adult woman who had mild COVID-19 (a few samples of this study predate the infection). Cell type and time point are not known. The conserved cysteine and the conserved F or W are not part of the CDR3 here. Each record gives: V gene, D gene, J gene, CDR3 protein. D genes are given only for firm matches.

V: TRBV5-1
D: .
J: TRBJ2-1
CDR3: ASSFLRSSYNEQF

V: TRBV7-9
D: .
J: TRBJ2-7
CDR3: ASSFHHAGDIPEQY

V: TRBV5-1
D: .
J: TRBJ1-1
CDR3: ASSVTGSTEAF

V: TRBV7-8
D: .
J: TRBJ1-6
CDR3: ASSATGNSPLH

V: TRBV3-1
D: TRBD2
J: TRBJ2-1
CDR3: ASSQEGGGASEQF

V: TRBV7-2
D: .
J: TRBJ2-3
CDR3: ASRPPGDTQY

V: TRBV7-9
D: TRBD1
J: TRBJ2-6
CDR3: ASSLAADRGWSGANVLT

V: TRBV20-1
D: .
J: TRBJ1-2
CDR3: SAPLGTLHT

V: TRBV6-1
D: TRBD2
J: TRBJ2-7
CDR3: ASSEREGTTYEQY

V: TRBV5-1
D: .
J: TRBJ1-4
CDR3: ASSLALQWSASNEKLF

V: TRBV30
D: TRBD1
J: TRBJ1-5
CDR3: AWSHRDRVDQPQH

V: TRBV27
D: .
J: TRBJ2-5
CDR3: ASSLKWDETQY

V: TRBV27
D: TRBD1
J: TRBJ1-1
CDR3: ASRVGRQGSTEAF

V: TRBV6-6
D: TRBD1
J: TRBJ1-3
CDR3: ASSYSGQGNTIY

V: TRBV19
D: .
J: TRBJ2-1
CDR3: ASSIGPSSYNEQF

V: TRBV10-3
D: .
J: TRBJ1-2
CDR3: AISERAQFSSNYGYT

V: TRBV3-1
D: .
J: TRBJ1-1
CDR3: ASSQGDLSGGGAF

V: TRBV2
D: .
J: TRBJ2-7
CDR3: ASSDFRSSYEQY